The 16 T cell receptor beta chains listed next were all sequenced from one sample in a study of CD8 T cells in ankylosing spondylitis. Study outcomes and limitations: Seemingly characteristic of ankylosing spondylitis blood was a TCR beta motif consisting of fewer than 10 highly homologous variants.

Antigens of these TCRs are unknown. TCRdb recomputed calls from the 5' RACE reads with MiXCR, one row per CDR3 protein. The sample has fewer than 550,000 distinct CDR3 sequences; approximately 5% are singletons. The sample was blood, either unsorted or a sorted T cell fraction (not recorded which). The receptors here all came from a male donor with ankylosing spondylitis.

This clonotype was recorded many times. The chain is built from TRBV5-1 and TRBJ2-1; 9 bases align to TRBD2. Looked up from germline, CDR1 is SGHRS and CDR2 is YFSETQ. Germline trimming cut 4 bases from V and 3 bases from J; bases unmatched to any gene: 8. The CDR3 is 16 residues long. CDR3 region: CASSGVAAGGYNEQFF. The CDR3 bases are TGCGCCAGCAGCGGCGTCGCAGCGGGGGGCTACAATGAGCAGTTCTTC.

This clonotype was observed many times. The chain couples TRBV20-1 to TRBJ1-5; D unresolved. The V and J ends lost 6 bases and 1 base respectively, with 10 bases between them. This CDR3 has 13 residues. Per germline, CDR1 DFQATT and CDR2 SNEGSKA (reference sequence). This CDR3 is CSAPGPSNQPQHF. In DNA, the CDR3 is TGCAGTGCCCCTGGACCCAGCAATCAGCCCCAGCATTTT.

This clonotype was recorded many times. The V call is TRBV4-1, the J call TRBJ2-3, with D tentatively TRBD2 (6 bases). CDR3 size: 17 residues. Germline V gene lookup returns CDR1 MGHRA and CDR2 YSYEKL. Trimming stripped 0 bases from V and 1 base from J, with 14 bases between. The CDR3 region has the DNA TGCGCCAGCAGCCAAGATCAACTAGCTGGCGGCACAGATACGCAGTATTTT. Translated: CASSQDQLAGGTDTQYF.

This clonotype was seen repeatedly, ten times or more. CDR3 region: CSVPHYPGYTF. The CDR3 DNA is TGCAGTGTCCCCCATTACCCTGGCTACACCTTC. The gene calls are TRBV20-1 and TRBJ1-2; D remains ambiguous. The V gene lost 7 bases and the J gene lost 7 bases, with 13 bases spanning the gap. The CDR3 loop spans 11 amino acids. Germline assignment: CDR1 DFQATT and CDR2 SNEGSKA (reference sequence).

This clonotype was seen ten or more times. This chain uses TRBV15 with TRBJ2-7; no firm D call. The CDR3 totals 16 residues. V lost 0 bases, J lost 1 base, and 13 bases lay in between. The germline V gene has CDR1 LNHNV and CDR2 YYDKDF (reference sequence). CDR3 loop: CATSRDLSAGSYEQYF. Written as DNA, the CDR3 is TGTGCCACCAGCAGAGATTTGTCCGCCGGGTCCTACGAGCAGTACTTC.

This clonotype was recorded many times. The CDR3 protein is CSAGPVVAGTVYEQYF. The DNA for the CDR3 is TGCAGTGCTGGGCCGGTTGTAGCGGGGACCGTTTACGAGCAGTACTTC. The rearrangement joins TRBV20-1 to TRBJ2-7; 8 positions agree with TRBD2. From germline, CDR1 is DFQATT and CDR2 SNEGSKA (reference sequence). Losses at the gene ends were 5 bases for V and 4 bases for J; bases not matched to a gene: 16. This CDR3 region has 16 residues.

This clonotype was detected only a few times. This sequence joins TRBV11-2 and TRBJ1-1; D not resolved. Germline V gene sequence: CDR1 SGHAT, CDR2 FQNNGV. V was trimmed by 6 bases and J by 6 bases, leaving 14 bases between them. This CDR3 contains 13 residues. CDR3 sequence reads: CASRPLRPAEAFF. CDR3 nucleotide sequence: TGTGCCAGCAGGCCGCTAAGGCCAGCTGAAGCTTTCTTT.

This clonotype was picked up many times. The chain is built from TRBV4-2 and TRBJ2-2, with D uncertain. Trimming took 4 bases from V and 6 from J, leaving 18 bases between them. The CDR3 covers 16 residues. Per the germline V gene, CDR1 is LGHNA and CDR2 is YNFKEQ. The CDR3 protein is CASSRVSLFAAGELFF. As DNA, the CDR3 is TGTGCCAGCAGCCGCGTATCTCTCTTTGCGGCCGGGGAGCTGTTTTTT.

At least ten counts were recorded for this clonotype. The V gene is TRBV27, the J gene TRBJ1-5; no firm D call. V gave up 1 base and J gave up 4 bases, with 8 bases separating them. Germline V gene lookup returns CDR1 MNHEY and CDR2 SMNVEV (reference sequence). This CDR3 region has 14 residues. CDR3: CASSLFPRNQPQHF. CDR3 nucleotide sequence: TGTGCCAGCAGTTTATTTCCTAGGAATCAGCCCCAGCATTTT.

The chain recombines TRBV21-1 with TRBJ2-3. TRBV21-1 is classified as a pseudogene. This CDR3 contains 16 residues. The chain's CDR3 is CASTHLLAITSDTQYF. In nucleotides, the CDR3 is TGTGCCAGCACCCACCTACTTGCAATCACGTCAGATACGCAGTATTTT.

This clonotype has more than one count but fewer than ten. This chain uses TRBV15 with TRBJ2-2; 7 bases agree with TRBD2. Germline V gives CDR1 LNHNV, CDR2 YYDKDF (reference sequence). This CDR3 has 15 residues. V dropped 5 bases and J dropped 4; count of bases not matched to a gene: 7. DNA for the CDR3: TGTGCCACCAGCCGGGGGGTAGGTCTCACCGGGGAGCTGTTTTTT. Encoded protein: CATSRGVGLTGELFF.

This clonotype has a count of ten or more. V and J are TRBV11-2 and TRBJ1-1; tentatively, D is TRBD1 (5 bases). Looked up from germline, CDR1 is SGHAT and CDR2 is FQNNGV. This CDR3 region has 15 residues. Trimming removed 6 bases from V and 0 bases from J, with 14 bases in between. CDR3 loop: CASRRPGLLNTEAFF. CDR3 DNA: TGTGCCAGCAGAAGGCCGGGACTGCTGAACACTGAAGCTTTCTTT.

The J gene is TRBJ1-5, the V gene TRBV12-3 or TRBV12-4, with D possibly being TRBD1 (5 bases). The V end was cut by 3 bases, the J end by 9 bases, with 15 bases between. This CDR3 is 14 amino acids long. The CDR3: CASSFRGRRRPQHF. The CDR3 DNA follows: TGTGCCAGCAGTTTCCGGGGGAGGCGACGGCCCCAGCATTTT.

This clonotype was picked up many times. V usage is TRBV5-1 and J usage is TRBJ2-3; D perhaps matches TRBD1 (6 bases). This CDR3 region has 15 residues. V lost 0 bases and J 2 bases, leaving 10 bases between the germline ends. Germline CDR1 reads SGHRS; CDR2 reads YFSETQ. The CDR3 nucleotides are TGCGCCAGCAGCTTGGTTCAGGGGATCACAGATACGCAGTATTTT. Translation gives CASSLVQGITDTQYF.

This clonotype was found many times. The rearrangement uses TRBV29-1 and TRBJ1-5, with D possibly matching TRBD1 (5 bases). Germline V gene lookup returns CDR1 SQVTM and CDR2 ANQGSEA. The CDR3 consists of 12 residues. V was trimmed by 7 bases and J by 4 bases, leaving 11 bases between them. The CDR3 sequence is CSARDGNQPQHF. The CDR3 DNA is TGCAGCGCCCGGGACGGAAATCAGCCCCAGCATTTT.

The chain uses TRBV29-1 and TRBJ2-3; a weak D match, TRBD1 (7 bases). The CDR3 consists of 16 residues. CDR1 and CDR2 from the germline V gene are SQVTM and ANQGSEA. V was cut by 4 bases and J by 3 bases, with 20 bases left in between. CDR3 sequence reads: CSVGGMRDSRTDTQYF. The CDR3 nucleotides are TGCAGCGTTGGGGGAATGCGGGACAGCCGGACAGATACGCAGTATTTT.